Below, 5 T cell receptor beta chains from the same sample are listed, as sequenced in a study of vaccination and CD4 T cells after COVID-19. TCRdb used MiXCR to reprocess the PCR reads, holding one entry per CDR3 protein. The sample contains approximately 19,000 distinct CDR3 sequences, 55% to 65% of which appear only once. The sample was CD4+ T cells from blood, taken before SARS-CoV-2 vaccination. These receptor sequences come from a human donor who had recovered from COVID-19.

The chain recombines TRBV4-1 with TRBJ2-1, with a weak D call TRBD2 (5 bases). CDR1 and CDR2 from the germline V gene are MGHRA and YSYEKL. The CDR3 runs 15 residues. Between the trimmed V and J ends, which lost 1 base and 6 bases, there was a span of 13 bases. The CDR3: CASSQGRVASNEQFF. CDR3 sequence (DNA): TGCGCCAGCAGCCAAGGTAGGGTAGCGAGCAATGAGCAGTTCTTC.

This clonotype was observed a single time. The chain links TRBV15 to TRBJ2-1; TRBD1 is a possible D gene (6 bases). The CDR3 consists of 15 residues. The V end lost 2 bases, the J end lost 5 bases, and 13 bases lay between the germline ends. In germline, CDR1 is LNHNV, CDR2 YYDKDF (reference sequence). The CDR3: CATSRTWTDNNEQFF. The CDR3 coding sequence is TGTGCCACCAGCAGAACTTGGACAGATAACAATGAGCAGTTCTTC.

V usage is TRBV4-1 and J usage is TRBJ1-5; 7 bases map to TRBD1. The CDR3 spans 15 residues. The junction had 5 bases not matched to a gene; V was cut back by 2 bases and J by 4 bases. The V gene's germline CDR1 is MGHRA and CDR2 YSYEKL. CDR3 in amino acids: CASSQYGTVNQPQHF. CDR3 nucleotides: TGCGCCAGCAGCCAATACGGGACAGTAAATCAGCCCCAGCATTTT.

This clonotype was counted a few times. The genes are TRBV7-2 and TRBJ1-2; 8 bases map to TRBD1. The trim removed 6 bases at V and 4 bases at J, leaving 7 bases unmatched. Germline V gene lookup returns CDR1 SGHTA and CDR2 FQGNSA. CDR3 length: 14 amino acids. CDR3 coding DNA: TGTGCCAGCAGGACCGACAGGGGAAGCTATGGCTACACCTTC. It specifies CASRTDRGSYGYTF.

The rearrangement uses TRBV6-1 and TRBJ2-5, with D possibly TRBD2 on 5 matching bases. The V end was cut by 11 bases, the J end by 5 bases, with 21 bases between. In germline, CDR1 is MNHNS, CDR2 SASEGT. CDR3 length: 14 amino acids. CDR3 loop: CASKDPPGGETQYF. The CDR3 DNA sequence: TGTGCCTCGAAGGACCCCCCGGGCGGGGAGACCCAGTACTTC.